A selection of T cell receptor beta chains follows, all from one sample in a study of blood T cell repertoires in COVID-19. The table came from immunoSEQ multiplex PCR; TCRdb's copy has only in-frame clones and leaves some out. The profile shows about 170,000 clones, around nine tenths of them singletons. Sequencing was done on a sample of peripheral blood. The receptor set was obtained from a man between 65 and 85 years old with acute or convalescent COVID-19. CDR3s include the opening cysteine and the closing phenylalanine or tryptophan. The D gene is left open where the match is weak. Rows may omit the clone size; those that give it use once, few, many or a size class.

few	TRBJ2-3	-	TRBV27	TGTGCCAGTTTAACAGGGAGGGAAGGCACAGATACGCAGTATTTT	CASLTGREGTDTQYF
-	TRBJ2-5	TRBD1	TRBV19	TGTGCCAGTACTTCTCAGGGGGCGGAGACCCAGTACTTC	CASTSQGAETQYF
-	TRBJ2-7	-	TRBV2	TGTGCCAGCAGTGTAGCGAGGTACTACGAGCAGTACTTC	CASSVARYYEQYF
-	TRBJ2-7	TRBD2	TRBV7-9	TGTGCCAGCAGCCCACTAGGACTAGCGGGAGACGAGCAGTACTTC	CASSPLGLAGDEQYF
many	TRBJ1-1	TRBD1	TRBV19	TGTGCCAGTAGTCGTAAGGGACAGGATATCACTGAAGCTTTCTTT	CASSRKGQDITEAFF
-	TRBJ2-3	TRBD1	TRBV5-1	TGCGCCAGCAGTTCCGGGACAGGGAACACAGATACGCAGTATTTT	CASSSGTGNTDTQYF
-	TRBJ2-2	TRBD2	TRBV7-8	TGTGCCAGCAGCTTTAGCCTAGCGGGATTCGGGGAGCTGTTTTTT	CASSFSLAGFGELFF
-	TRBJ1-1	-	TRBV7-8	TGTGCCAGCAGCTTAGCGACGGGGGGAACTGAAGCTTTCTTT	CASSLATGGTEAFF
-	TRBJ2-7	-	TRBV9	TGTGCCAGCAGCCCTATGACGGGGGGCTTCTACGAGCAGTACTTC	CASSPMTGGFYEQYF
-	TRBJ1-5	-	TRBV6-5	TGTGCCAGCAGAATATCTGAAACGAGGCCCCAGCATTTT	CASRISETRPQHF
few	TRBJ2-2	TRBD1	TRBV27	TGTGCCAGCAGTGGACGGGACAGTCGCGTCACCGGGGAGCTGTTTTTT	CASSGRDSRVTGELFF
once	TRBJ2-5	-	TRBV20-1	TGCAGTGCTAGTTTTGGGCAGGGACAAGAGACCCAGTACTTC	CSASFGQGQETQYF
-	TRBJ2-7	-	TRBV6-5	TGTGCCAGCAGTACACGAGAGGCTTACGAGCAGTACTTC	CASSTREAYEQYF
-	TRBJ2-7	TRBD2	TRBV5-1	TGCGCCAGCAGCATTATCACTAGCGGTCCGTGGGAGCAGTACTTC	CASSIITSGPWEQYF
-	TRBJ2-5	-	TRBV7-8	TGTGCCAGCAGCTTAGTCTCAGAGACCCAGTACTTC	CASSLVSETQYF
-	TRBJ2-1	TRBD2	TRBV19	TGTGCCAGTACCCAGCTAGCGGGAAACCCACTTGATGAGCAGTTCTTC	CASTQLAGNPLDEQFF
-	TRBJ2-7	-	TRBV27	TGTGCCAGCAGTTTATCGATAGGGGCCCCTAGCTCCTACGAGCAGTACTTC	CASSLSIGAPSSYEQYF
-	TRBJ1-2	TRBD1	TRBV27	TGTGCCAGCACTCCGAACCGGGACAGTCTATATGGCTACACCTTC	CASTPNRDSLYGYTF
-	TRBJ2-1	TRBD2	TRBV9	TGTGCCAGCAGCGCCACCGGGACCCCCCGGGGGGACTCCTACAATGAGCAGTTCTTC	CASSATGTPRGDSYNEQFF
-	TRBJ1-1	-	TRBV7-2	TGTGCCAGCAGCTTCGGACACAGCTTGAACACTGAAGCTTTCTTT	CASSFGHSLNTEAFF
-	TRBJ2-6	-	TRBV9	TGTGCCAGCAGAGCCACAGGGTCGGGGGCCAACGTCCTGACTTTC	CASRATGSGANVLTF
-	TRBJ1-2	TRBD1	TRBV29-1	TGCAGCGTTGGTCAGGGGGCGCAGTATGGCTACACCTTC	CSVGQGAQYGYTF
-	TRBJ1-2	-	TRBV9	TGTGCCAGCAGCGGGGAGCGAGGGAACTATGGCTACACCTTC	CASSGERGNYGYTF
-	TRBJ1-2	TRBD1	TRBV18	TGTGCCAGCTCACTGGTGACAGGGGCTGCTGGCTACACCTTC	CASSLVTGAAGYTF
-	TRBJ2-5	TRBD1	TRBV6-6	TGTGCCAGCAGGGGATGGACAGGCCGAGGGGAGACCCAGTACTTC	CASRGWTGRGETQYF
-	TRBJ1-1	TRBD1	TRBV5-1	TGCGCCAGCGAGCAGGGGGCTTCTCGCACTGAAGCTTTCTTT	CASEQGASRTEAFF
-	TRBJ2-7	-	TRBV11-2	TGTGCCAGCAGCTTATTGGGCAGACCTTACCCATGGGACGAGCAGTACTTC	CASSLLGRPYPWDEQYF
-	TRBJ2-1	TRBD2	TRBV9	TGTGCCAGCAGCACCCGGGGAGGGCTAGCGGGAGGAGGTGAGCAGTTCTTC	CASSTRGGLAGGGEQFF
-	TRBJ2-2	-	TRBV27	TGTGCCAGCAGGGACCCCGGGGGCGGGGAGCTGTTTTTT	CASRDPGGGELFF
-	TRBJ1-4	-	TRBV6-6	TGTGCCAGCAGGCTCGGCGGGACGGCCGAAAAACTGTTTTTT	CASRLGGTAEKLFF
-	TRBJ2-1	TRBD2	TRBV29-1	TGCAGCGTGGGACTAGCGGGAGTTGAGCAGTTCTTC	CSVGLAGVEQFF
-	TRBJ1-5	TRBD1	TRBV5-1	TGCGCCAGCAGACCAGGACAGGACAATCAGCCCCAGCATTTT	CASRPGQDNQPQHF
-	TRBJ2-2	-	TRBV27	TGTGCCACCAAACTAGCTACCGGGGAGCTGTTTTTT	CATKLATGELFF
-	TRBJ1-2	-	TRBV19	TGTGCCAGTACAAACCCACAGAGATTCTATGGCTACACCTTC	CASTNPQRFYGYTF
-	TRBJ2-1	-	TRBV5-6	TGTGCCAGCAGCGAAAACAGGGCCGCGATTCTCTACAATGAGCAGTTCTTC	CASSENRAAILYNEQFF
-	TRBJ1-4	-	TRBV28	TGTGCCAGCAGTTACGCAAGACTAAATGAAAAACTGTTTTTT	CASSYARLNEKLFF
-	TRBJ1-2	TRBD1	TRBV3-1/TRBV3-2	TGTGCCAGCAGCCCCAGGGGGCCTGGTGGCTACACCTTC	CASSPRGPGGYTF
-	TRBJ2-6	-	TRBV5-4	TGTGCCAGCACCCCTTTGGCGGGTCTAAGGTCTGGGGCCAACGTCCTGACTTTC	CASTPLAGLRSGANVLTF
few	TRBJ1-6	TRBD1	TRBV7-2	TGTGCCAGCAGTGACCGGGACAGCTATTCACCCCTCCACTTT	CASSDRDSYSPLHF
-	TRBJ2-7	TRBD2	TRBV5-1	TGCGCCAGCAGCTTTGGCGGGAGGCCCTGGGAAGGCTCCTACGAGCAGTACTTC	CASSFGGRPWEGSYEQYF
-	TRBJ1-3	TRBD1	TRBV5-4	TGTGCCAGCAGCCCCGGACAGGCGCGCTCTGGAAACACCATATATTTT	CASSPGQARSGNTIYF
-	TRBJ1-4	-	TRBV24-1	TGTGCCACCAGTGACCCCGGGACACCAGGGGAAAAACTGTTTTTT	CATSDPGTPGEKLFF
-	TRBJ2-3	-	TRBV5-1	TGCGCCAGCAGACCGACGGGTGGCACAGATACGCAGTATTTT	CASRPTGGTDTQYF
-	TRBJ1-2	TRBD1	TRBV6-5	TGTGCCAGCAGCCTACAGGGGGCAAGGGGCTACACCTTC	CASSLQGARGYTF
-	TRBJ1-2	TRBD1	TRBV5-1	TGCGCCAGCAGCTTTGGACAGGGGGGCAACTATGGCTACACCTTC	CASSFGQGGNYGYTF
-	TRBJ1-1	-	TRBV27	TGTGCCAGCAGCCACAGGTACGGGGGCACTGAAGCTTTCTTT	CASSHRYGGTEAFF
once	TRBJ1-6	-	TRBV10-3	TGTGCCATCAGTGACGGCGGCCGTTCCCTCCACTTT	CAISDGGRSLHF
-	TRBJ2-1	-	TRBV4-3	TGCGCCAGCACCAGCGGGACAAGCTCCTACAATGAGCAGTTCTTC	CASTSGTSSYNEQFF
-	TRBJ2-3	TRBD2	TRBV14	TGTGCCAGCAGCCTCGGGGGGGTTAGCACAGATACGCAGTATTTT	CASSLGGVSTDTQYF
-	TRBJ2-1	-	TRBV10-3	TGTGCCATCAGTGAGTGGGGCGGGGTCTCCTACAATGAGCAGTTCTTC	CAISEWGGVSYNEQFF
-	TRBJ1-1	-	TRBV28	TGTGCCAGCAGTTTGGTCCCGGGGATTGAAGCTTTCTTT	CASSLVPGIEAFF
once	TRBJ1-6	TRBD1	TRBV24-1	TGTGCCACCAGTGACCCCGACAGGGGAAGGTTATTAAGTAATTCACCCCTCCACTTT	CATSDPDRGRLLSNSPLHF
once	TRBJ2-5	-	TRBV19	TGTGCCACCGCTAGACTAGACACCCAAGAGACCCAGTACTTC	CATARLDTQETQYF
-	TRBJ2-2	TRBD2	TRBV9	TGTGCCAGCAGCCCGGGGAGGGGAGTTCCCGGGGAGCTGTTTTTT	CASSPGRGVPGELFF
once	TRBJ2-7	-	TRBV2	TGTGCCAGCAGTGAACAGGCATACGAGCAGTACTTC	CASSEQAYEQYF